This TCR beta chain is drawn from a study of CD8 T cells in ankylosing spondylitis. The CDR3 runs 21 residues. Germline V gene lookup returns CDR1 MDHEN and CDR2 SYDVKM. With 3 bases clipped from V and 3 bases from J, the junction kept 22 bases outside the gene matches. Findings and caveats of the study: What appeared characteristic of ankylosing spondylitis blood was a TCR beta motif of 7 or 8 highly homologous variants. Reportedly, disease-linked clones are significantly enriched in ankylosing spondylitis patients' matched synovial fluid. Reactive arthritis synovial fluid and blood previously showed some of these motif variants.

The TCR beta libraries were generated through quantitative 5'-RACE incorporating molecular barcodes. In TCRdb, the 5' RACE reads were re-called with MiXCR into one record per CDR3 protein. The sample has around 220,000 distinct CDR3 sequences, around 18% seen once. This clonotype was detected ten times or more. The antigen is unknown. The clonotype originates from a male donor with ankylosing spondylitis. Specimen: blood, either unsorted or a sorted T cell fraction (not recorded which). V is TRBV28 and J is TRBJ2-5; TRBD1 aligns across 10 bases. CDR3 amino acids: CASSLAGQGPYMRGTEETQYF. The CDR3 DNA reads TGTGCCAGCAGTTTGGCGGGACAGGGGCCCTACATGAGGGGAACCGAAGAGACCCAGTACTTC.